The rows below give T cell receptor beta chains drawn from one sample of a study of circulating CD8 cells and anti-PD-1 response in melanoma. TCRdb used MiXCR to reprocess the reads, holding one entry per CDR3 protein. The sample lists under 300 distinct CDR3 sequences, 10% occurring once. The sequencing used CD8+ T cells from PBMCs, collected at baseline or after one month of anti-PD-1 therapy (not recorded which). Receptors were obtained from a human donor with melanoma. CDR3s include the opening cysteine and the closing phenylalanine or tryptophan. The D gene is left open where the match is weak. Expanded clones get a size class; other rows say once, few or many, or leave the size out.

TRBV7-3,large,TRBJ2-6,.,CASSSSPGFILGGANVLTF,TGTGCCAGCAGCTCCAGCCCCGGATTCATACTTGGGGGGGCCAACGTCCTGACTTTC
TRBV7-2,large,TRBJ2-3,.,CASSLERFRDTQYF,TGTGCCAGCAGCTTAGAGAGGTTTAGGGATACGCAGTATTTT
TRBV11-2,large,TRBJ2-3,TRBD2,CASSRTSGSTDTQYF,TGTGCCAGCAGCCGGACTAGCGGTAGCACAGATACGCAGTATTTT
TRBV6-5,large,TRBJ2-7,.,CASSYSIGYEQYF,TGTGCCAGCAGTTACTCGATAGGGTACGAGCAGTACTTC
TRBV5-4,few,TRBJ2-7,TRBD2,CASSLGRGGPEQYF,TGTGCCAGCAGCTTGGGGCGGGGGGGCCCCGAGCAGTACTTC
TRBV10-1,medium-sized,TRBJ2-4,.,CASSETVAKDIQYF,TGCGCCAGCAGTGAGACTGTAGCCAAAGACATTCAGTACTTC
TRBV6-1,.,TRBJ1-2,TRBD1,CASSGTGPLYGYAF,TGTGCCAGCAGCGGGACAGGGCCTCTCTATGGCTACGCCTTC
TRBV20-1,large,TRBJ2-4,.,CSAPGSYKNIQYF,TGCAGTGCTCCCGGGAGCTACAAAAACATTCAGTACTTC
TRBV30,medium-sized,TRBJ1-2,TRBD1,CAWIKPMGQVNGYTF,TGTGCCTGGATTAAACCAATGGGACAGGTCAATGGCTACACCTTC
TRBV7-2,hyperexpanded,TRBJ2-5,.,CASSRWGAKETQYF,TGTGCCAGCAGCCGATGGGGGGCGAAAGAGACCCAGTACTTC
TRBV19,large,TRBJ2-3,.,CASSIGWTRTDTQYF,TGTGCCAGTAGTATCGGTTGGACTCGCACAGATACGCAGTATTTT
TRBV20-1,.,TRBJ2-7,TRBD2,CSARDWQFSGRANEQYF,TGCAGTGCTAGAGATTGGCAGTTTTCCGGGAGGGCCAACGAGCAGTACTTC
TRBV20-1,large,TRBJ1-1,TRBD1,CSARGTGHTEAFF,TGCAGTGCTAGAGGGACAGGGCACACTGAAGCTTTCTTT
TRBV12-5,large,TRBJ2-5,.,CASGPRDRAGETQYF,TGTGCTAGTGGTCCCCGGGATAGAGCAGGAGAGACCCAGTACTTC
TRBV7-9,large,TRBJ1-3,.,CASSFAGAQGNTIYF,TGTGCCAGCAGCTTCGCAGGGGCCCAGGGAAACACCATATATTTT
TRBV20-1,medium-sized,TRBJ2-1,TRBD2,CSARDGASGGKEQFF,TGCAGTGCTAGAGACGGGGCTAGCGGGGGTAAGGAGCAGTTCTTC
TRBV19,.,TRBJ1-3,.,CASSTQIGQFFSGNTIYF,TGTGCCAGTAGTACCCAGATCGGACAGTTTTTCAGTGGAAACACCATATATTTT
TRBV14,medium-sized,TRBJ1-6,TRBD1,CASSPRSDRTSALQPPPLHF,TGTGCCAGCAGCCCGAGGTCGGACAGGACGTCTGCTCTCCAACCCCCACCCCTCCACTTT
TRBV6-2/TRBV6-3,large,TRBJ1-1,.,CASSYGGTEAFF,TGTGCCAGCAGTTACGGGGGAACTGAAGCTTTCTTT
TRBV25-1,large,TRBJ2-1,.,CASNGGNEQFF,TGTGCCAGCAACGGAGGCAATGAGCAGTTCTTC
TRBV9,large,TRBJ2-2,.,CASSAHPDLVRGNTGELFF,TGTGCCAGCAGCGCCCACCCTGATCTAGTGCGTGGGAACACCGGGGAGCTGTTTTTT
TRBV29-1,large,TRBJ2-7,TRBD1,CSVELDRGWEQYF,TGCAGCGTTGAATTGGACAGGGGGTGGGAGCAGTACTTC
TRBV19,medium-sized,TRBJ2-1,.,CASSPGRDEQFF,TGTGCCAGTAGTCCCGGGAGAGATGAGCAGTTCTTC
TRBV19,large,TRBJ2-7,TRBD2,CASSPGLAGSSYEQYF,TGTGCCAGTAGTCCAGGACTAGCGGGGAGCTCCTACGAGCAGTACTTC
TRBV29-1,large,TRBJ2-2,TRBD2,CSGTSGAGELFF,TGCAGCGGGACTAGCGGGGCCGGGGAGCTGTTTTTT
TRBV11-3,medium-sized,TRBJ2-3,.,CASSFLLGTDTQYF,TGTGCCAGCAGCTTTTTGTTGGGAACAGATACGCAGTATTTT
TRBV2,large,TRBJ2-5,.,CASSEWGGQETQYF,TGTGCCAGCAGTGAATGGGGCGGCCAAGAGACCCAGTACTTC
TRBV20-1,.,TRBJ2-3,TRBD2,CSAPPGTNLGDTQYF,TGCAGTGCGCCCCCCGGGACTAACCTTGGAGATACGCAGTATTTT
TRBV5-1,large,TRBJ2-3,.,CASSLGGDTQYF,TGCGCCAGCAGCTTAGGAGGAGATACGCAGTATTTT
TRBV7-3,.,TRBJ2-3,.,CASSLGRGALFDTQYF,TGTGCCAGCAGCCTTGGCCGGGGGGCCCTCTTCGATACGCAGTATTTT
TRBV16,large,TRBJ2-7,.,CASSQLGGEQYF,TGTGCCAGCAGCCAATTAGGGGGCGAGCAGTACTTC
TRBV7-2,medium-sized,TRBJ2-3,.,CASSFGGLDTQYF,TGTGCCAGCAGCTTCGGGGGATTAGATACGCAGTATTTT
TRBV20-1,medium-sized,TRBJ1-2,.,CSAPHSLYGYTF,TGCAGTGCTCCCCACAGCCTCTATGGCTACACCTTC
TRBV2,few,TRBJ2-7,TRBD1,CASSDGTGTGYEQYF,TGTGCCAGCAGTGATGGAACCGGGACAGGCTACGAGCAGTACTTC
TRBV27,medium-sized,TRBJ2-7,TRBD2,CASSIAGGGDYEQYF,TGTGCCAGCAGCATAGCGGGAGGAGGGGACTACGAGCAGTACTTC
TRBV28,.,TRBJ2-1,.,CASSPKPGDEQFF,TGTGCCAGCAGTCCCAAGCCGGGGGATGAGCAGTTCTTC
TRBV6-5,medium-sized,TRBJ2-7,.,CASSPSSVFEQYF,TGTGCCAGCAGTCCCAGTTCGGTCTTCGAGCAGTACTTC
TRBV7-2,large,TRBJ2-1,.,CASSDPFDEQFF,TGTGCCAGCAGCGACCCTTTTGATGAGCAGTTCTTC
TRBV7-9,large,TRBJ2-7,.,CASSRRDTYEQYF,TGTGCCAGCAGCCGCCGGGACACCTACGAGCAGTACTTC
TRBV5-6,few,TRBJ2-7,.,CASSPMGLAGEQYF,TGTGCCAGCAGCCCAATGGGTCTTGCGGGCGAGCAGTACTTC
TRBV7-6,few,TRBJ1-5,.,CASSPQPNQPQHF,TGTGCCAGCAGCCCCCAACCCAATCAGCCCCAGCATTTT
TRBV5-1,medium-sized,TRBJ2-5,.,CASRWTISPWETQYF,TGCGCCAGCAGGTGGACTATAAGCCCCTGGGAGACCCAGTACTTC
TRBV19,few,TRBJ2-7,.,CASSIRLGKGGYEQYF,TGTGCCAGTAGTATCCGGCTGGGAAAGGGTGGATACGAGCAGTACTTC
TRBV15,.,TRBJ2-3,TRBD2,CATSRTSGAADTQYF,TGTGCCACCAGCAGGACTAGCGGGGCCGCAGATACGCAGTATTTT
TRBV7-3,large,TRBJ2-1,TRBD1,CASSSTPGQSNEQFF,TGTGCCAGCAGCTCAACTCCGGGACAGAGCAATGAGCAGTTCTTC
TRBV7-2,medium-sized,TRBJ2-5,TRBD2,CASSPQRGAIFSETQYF,TGTGCCAGCAGCCCTCAGCGGGGGGCAATTTTTTCGGAGACCCAGTACTTC
TRBV28,.,TRBJ2-1,.,CASSLGQQFF,TGTGCCAGCAGTTTAGGTCAGCAGTTCTTC